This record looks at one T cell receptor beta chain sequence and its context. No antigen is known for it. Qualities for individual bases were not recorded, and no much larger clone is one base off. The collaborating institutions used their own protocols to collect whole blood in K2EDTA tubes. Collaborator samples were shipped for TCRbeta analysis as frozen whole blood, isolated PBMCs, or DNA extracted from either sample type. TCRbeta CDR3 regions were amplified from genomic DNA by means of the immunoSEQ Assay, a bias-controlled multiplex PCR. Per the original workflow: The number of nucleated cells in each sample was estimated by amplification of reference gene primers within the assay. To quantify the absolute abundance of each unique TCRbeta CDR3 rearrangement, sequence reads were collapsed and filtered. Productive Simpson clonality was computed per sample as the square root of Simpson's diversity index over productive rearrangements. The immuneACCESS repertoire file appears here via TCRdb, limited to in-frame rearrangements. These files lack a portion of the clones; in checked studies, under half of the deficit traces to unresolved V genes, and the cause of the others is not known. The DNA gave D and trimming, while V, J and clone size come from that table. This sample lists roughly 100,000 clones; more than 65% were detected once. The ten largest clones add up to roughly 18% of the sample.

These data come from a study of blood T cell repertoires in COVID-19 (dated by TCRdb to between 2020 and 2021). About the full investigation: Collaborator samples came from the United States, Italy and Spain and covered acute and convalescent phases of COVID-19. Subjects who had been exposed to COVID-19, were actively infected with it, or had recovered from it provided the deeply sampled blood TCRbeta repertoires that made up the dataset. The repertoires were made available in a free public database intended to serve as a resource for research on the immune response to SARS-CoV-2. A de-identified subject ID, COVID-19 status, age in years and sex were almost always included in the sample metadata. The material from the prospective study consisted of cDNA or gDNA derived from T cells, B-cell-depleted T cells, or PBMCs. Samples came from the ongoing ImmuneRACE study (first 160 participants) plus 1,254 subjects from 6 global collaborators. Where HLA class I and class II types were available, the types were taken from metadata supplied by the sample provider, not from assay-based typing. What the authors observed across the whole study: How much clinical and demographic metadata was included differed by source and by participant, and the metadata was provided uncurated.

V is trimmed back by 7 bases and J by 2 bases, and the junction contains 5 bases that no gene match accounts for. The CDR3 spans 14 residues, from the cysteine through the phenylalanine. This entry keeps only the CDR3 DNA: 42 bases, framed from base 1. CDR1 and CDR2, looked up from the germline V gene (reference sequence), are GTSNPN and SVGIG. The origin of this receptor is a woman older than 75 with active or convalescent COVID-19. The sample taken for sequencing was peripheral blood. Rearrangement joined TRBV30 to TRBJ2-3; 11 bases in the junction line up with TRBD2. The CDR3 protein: CASRLAGYTDTQYF. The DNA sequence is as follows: TGTGCCTCCAGACTAGCGGGATACACAGATACGCAGTATTTT. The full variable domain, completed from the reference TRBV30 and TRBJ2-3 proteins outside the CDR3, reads SQTIHQWPATLVQPVGSPLSLECTVEGTSNPNLYWYRQAAGRGLQLLFYSVGIGQISSEVPQNLSASRPQDRQFILSSKKLLLSDSGFYLCASRLAGYTDTQYFGPGTRLTVL.